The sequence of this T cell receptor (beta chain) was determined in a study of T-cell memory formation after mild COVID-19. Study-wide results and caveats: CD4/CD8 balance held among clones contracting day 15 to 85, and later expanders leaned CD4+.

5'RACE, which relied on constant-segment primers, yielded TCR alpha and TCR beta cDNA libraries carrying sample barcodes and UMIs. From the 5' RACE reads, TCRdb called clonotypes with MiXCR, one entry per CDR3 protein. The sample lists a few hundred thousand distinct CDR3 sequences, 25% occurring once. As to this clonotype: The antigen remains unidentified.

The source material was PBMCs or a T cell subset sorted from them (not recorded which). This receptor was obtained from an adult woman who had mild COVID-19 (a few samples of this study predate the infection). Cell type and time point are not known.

CDR3 DNA sequence: TGTGCCAGCAGCTTCGGACTAGCGGGAGGGCCGAATGAGCAGTTCTTC. Translation: CASSFGLAGGPNEQFF. This chain joins TRBV7-6 and TRBJ2-1; 15 nucleotides match TRBD2. CDR3 length: 16 residues. Germline trimming cut 3 bases from V and 7 bases from J; bases unmatched to any gene: 4. CDR1 SGHVS and CDR2 FNYEAQ come from the germline V gene.